The 8 T cell receptor beta chains below were found in one sample sequenced in a study of Graves' ophthalmopathy and Graves' hyperthyroidism. The authors amplified TCR beta CDR3 regions, and they did so from RNA transcripts for repertoire sequencing. A first-round RT-PCR used HTBI primers, followed by a second-round multiplex PCR. Each CDR3 protein is one row after TCRdb ran MiXCR on the multiplex PCR reads. The table lists approximately 1.2 million distinct CDR3 sequences, about two fifths of them singletons. The sequenced material came from peripheral blood or thyroid tissue (not recorded which). These receptors all stem from an adult man with Graves' hyperthyroidism.

The sample holds one count of this clonotype. Possible read error: a much larger clone is one base away. The chain uses TRBV29-1 and TRBJ1-2; maybe TRBD1 (5 bases). The CDR3 has 14 residues. V was trimmed by 7 bases and J by 0 bases, leaving 15 bases between them. CDR1 is SQVTM, CDR2 ANQGSEA, per germline. CDR3 residues: CSAGNRRANYGYTF. CDR3 nucleotide sequence: TGCAGCGCTGGGAACAGGAGAGCTAACTATGGCTACACCTTC.

The V gene is TRBV29-1, the J gene TRBJ2-3; D is ambiguous. Germline V gives CDR1 SQVTM, CDR2 ANQGSEA. The CDR3 is 10 residues long. V lost 4 bases and J lost 4, with 3 bases in between. The CDR3 spells CSVGSDTQYF. The DNA of the CDR3 is TGCAGCGTTGGTTCAGATACGCAGTATTTT.

This clonotype has just a few counts. V usage is TRBV5-1 and J usage is TRBJ2-7; 12 positions match TRBD1. J was trimmed by 6 bases and V by 4 bases; bases with no gene match: 8. Per the germline V gene, CDR1 is SGHRS and CDR2 is YFSETQ. This CDR3 spans 15 amino acids. CDR3 DNA sequence: TGCGCCAGCAGCCCCGGGACAGGGGGCATTATCGAGCAGTACTTC. Translating gives CASSPGTGGIIEQYF.

The V call is TRBV20-1, the J call TRBJ2-7; 11 nucleotides line up with TRBD2. From germline, CDR1 is DFQATT and CDR2 SNEGSKA (reference sequence). CDR3 size: 17 residues. J lost 0 bases, V lost 3 bases, and 10 bases had no gene match. CDR3 DNA: TGCAGTGCTAGGTACCTAGCGGGGGGATCCAGCTCCTACGAGCAGTACTTC. Translating it yields CSARYLAGGSSSYEQYF.

The sample holds many counts of this clonotype. The gene calls are TRBV2 and TRBJ1-5; no definite D call. The CDR3 runs to 14 residues. CDR1 is SNHLY and CDR2 is FYNNEI in the germline V gene. Between the trimmed V and J ends, which lost 0 bases and 4 bases, there was a span of 7 bases. The CDR3 here is CASSEANRNQPQHF. For the CDR3, the DNA is TGTGCCAGCAGTGAAGCGAATAGGAATCAGCCCCAGCATTTT.

Concerning this clonotype itself: This is likely a read error, given that the CDR3 carries no conserved phenylalanine or tryptophan at its end. No DNA is shown, since the ends of the CDR3 on it are uncertain; the CDR3 is the one TCRdb lists. This chain connects TRBV14 to TRBJ1-1; the table calls TRBD1, which could not be checked here. In germline, CDR1 is SGHDN, CDR2 FVKESK. The CDR3 sequence runs 12 residues, both termini included. The CDR3 spells CASSRRQGVDYY.

This rearrangement joins TRBV10-3 to TRBJ2-7, with TRBD1 matching over 7 bases. Germline CDR1 ENHRY, CDR2 SYGVKD. Germline trimming cut 11 bases from V and 3 bases from J; bases unmatched to any gene: 1. The CDR3 contains 10 residues. CDR3 loop: CAQGDYEQYF. DNA of the CDR3: TGTGCCCAGGGGGACTACGAGCAGTACTTC.

This clonotype was detected a few times. The genes are TRBV7-8 and TRBJ2-7; 8 bases map to TRBD1. The CDR3 extends over 13 amino acids. Unmatched junction bases numbered 12, after V lost 5 bases and J lost 12 bases. Germline V gene data show CDR1 as SGHVS and CDR2 as FQNEAQ. The DNA for the CDR3 is TGTGCCAGCAGCCCGGGACAGGAGATGAGGCGGTACTTC. This encodes CASSPGQEMRRYF.